Shown below are 14 T cell receptor beta chains from a single sample sequenced in a study of beta chain features in type 1 diabetes. The isolated RNA, all of it, was reverse transcribed, so expressed TCRB transcripts were what got sequenced. This table comes from immunoSEQ multiplex PCR, and its TCRdb copy is limited to in-frame clones, with some not included. The sample carries 150,000 or so clones, around 10% recorded once. Input material: central memory CD4+ T cells from blood. These receptors originate from a man aged 18 to 30 in good health.

V usage is TRBV7-2 and J usage is TRBJ2-3, with 7 bases matching TRBD1. The CDR3 is made up of 14 amino acids. Trimming cost V 5 bases and J 1 base; bases outside gene matches: 3. The germline V gene encodes CDR1 SGHTA and CDR2 FQGNSA. The chain's CDR3 is CASSPGQGTDTQYF. The CDR3 DNA reads TGTGCCAGCAGCCCTGGACAGGGCACAGATACGCAGTATTTT. Filled out from reference TRBV7-2 and TRBJ2-3, the complete variable domain reads GAGVSQSPSNKVTEKGKDVELRCDPISGHTALYWYRQSLGQGLEFLIYFQGNSAPDKSGLPSDRFSAERTGGSVSTLTIQRTQQEDSAVYLCASSPGQGTDTQYFGPGTRLTVL.

The gene calls are TRBV10-3 and TRBJ1-5, with D perhaps TRBD1 (5 bases). The length of the CDR3 is 13 residues. V gave up 3 bases and J gave up 6 bases, with 9 bases separating them. Germline lookup yields CDR1 ENHRY and CDR2 SYGVKD. CDR3 sequence (DNA): TGTGCCATCAGTGACAGGGAGACTCAGCCCCAGCATTTT. Protein product: CAISDRETQPQHF.

The rearrangement uses TRBV5-1 and TRBJ1-1, with TRBD1 identical over 9 bases. In germline, CDR1 is SGHRS, CDR2 YFSETQ. CDR3 length equals 15 residues. V lost 6 bases, J lost 4 bases, and 10 bases stayed unmatched. CDR3 nucleotide sequence: TGCGCCAGCACCCTTGGTGGGACAGGGACCACTGAAGCTTTCTTT. It codes for CASTLGGTGTTEAFF.

This chain links TRBV6-5 with TRBJ2-3, with no clear D. Between the trimmed V and J ends, which lost 8 bases and 3 bases, there was a span of 6 bases. Germline values: CDR1 MNHEY, CDR2 SVGAGI. The CDR3 spans 11 residues. The CDR3 DNA sequence: TGTGCCAGCCGAAGTACAGATACGCAGTATTTT. Its protein product is CASRSTDTQYF.

This clone was picked up many times. The rearrangement links TRBV25-1 to TRBJ2-1; the D is unclear. V dropped 4 bases and J dropped 0 bases, with 10 bases sitting between them. Germline CDR1 is MGHDK and CDR2 is SYGVNS. The length of the CDR3 is 15 residues. The chain's CDR3 is CASSVLTVSYNEQFF. In DNA form, the CDR3 reads TGTGCCAGCAGTGTATTGACGGTCTCCTACAATGAGCAGTTCTTC.

The count of this clone is one. V is TRBV5-1 and J is TRBJ1-1; perhaps TRBD1 as D (5 bases). Germline values: CDR1 SGHRS, CDR2 YFSETQ. The CDR3 is made up of 15 amino acids. V gave up 2 bases and J gave up 1 base, with 12 bases separating them. CDR3 nucleotide sequence: TGCGCCAGCAGCTTCCTAACAGGACCGAACACTGAAGCTTTCTTT. It is translated as CASSFLTGPNTEAFF.

This clone appeared many times. The chain couples TRBV7-9 to TRBJ1-1, with D perhaps TRBD1 (5 bases). CDR1 is SEHNR and CDR2 is FQNEAQ in the germline V gene (reference sequence). The CDR3 is 13 amino acids. V lost 5 bases to trimming and J lost 1 base, with 8 bases between them. CDR3 in DNA: TGTGCCAGCAGCCCTACAGGGAACACTGAAGCTTTCTTT. Residues: CASSPTGNTEAFF.

This clone was detected only a few times. The genes are TRBV9 and TRBJ1-5; D unresolved. With 4 bases removed from V and 1 base from J, the gap between germline ends came to 12 bases. Germline CDR1 reads SGDLS; CDR2 reads YYNGEE. The length of the CDR3 is 15 residues. The CDR3 DNA is TGTGCCAGCAGCCCTCATGTTAGCAGCAATCAGCCCCAGCATTTT. Translated, it gives CASSPHVSSNQPQHF.

This sequence joins TRBV25-1 and TRBJ2-7, with a possible D match to TRBD2 (6 bases). With 9 bases removed from V and 5 bases from J, the gap between germline ends came to 17 bases. The CDR3 contains 13 residues. Germline V gene lookup returns CDR1 MGHDK and CDR2 SYGVNS. The CDR3 here is CASGKLGGDEQYF. In DNA, the CDR3 is TGTGCCAGTGGGAAGTTAGGAGGGGACGAGCAGTACTTC.

This clone occurred many times. Other DNA sequences in the sample encode the same CDR3. V gene TRBV29-1 combines with J gene TRBJ1-5; D is unresolved. Germline CDR1 SQVTM, CDR2 ANQGSEA. CDR3 length: 12 residues. Between the trimmed V and J ends, which lost 6 bases and 3 bases, there was a span of 9 bases. Here the CDR3 reads CSVGVHNQPQHF. For the CDR3, the DNA is TGCAGCGTCGGGGTTCACAATCAGCCCCAGCATTTT. The full variable domain, with the rest looked up from reference TRBV29-1 and TRBJ1-5, is SAVISQKPSRDICQRGTSLTIQCQVDSQVTMMFWYRQQPGQSLTLIATANQGSEATYESGFVIDKFPISRPNLTFSTLTVSNMSPEDSSIYLCSVGVHNQPQHFGDGTRLSIL.

This clone was seen a few times. The J gene is TRBJ2-3, the V gene TRBV19; D is perhaps TRBD1 or TRBD2 (5 bases each). The CDR3 is made up of 14 amino acids. The germline CDR1 and CDR2 sequences are LNHDA and SQIVND (reference sequence). Trimming removed 8 bases from V and 0 bases from J, with 12 bases in between. CDR3 in DNA: TGTGCCAGTGGGACGGGCTGGAGCACAGATACGCAGTATTTT. Translating it yields CASGTGWSTDTQYF.

The rearrangement uses TRBV7-9 and TRBJ2-2; 7 bases map to TRBD1. This CDR3 region has 14 residues. J gave up 4 bases and V 4 bases, and 3 bases lay outside the gene matches. Germline V gives CDR1 SEHNR, CDR2 FQNEAQ (reference sequence). CDR3 sequence: CASSSTGLTGELFF. The CDR3 DNA is TGTGCCAGCAGCTCGACAGGGCTCACCGGGGAGCTGTTTTTT.

A few counts support this clone. This chain connects TRBV7-2 to TRBJ2-5; tentatively, D is TRBD2 (6 bases). Trimming removed 5 bases at V and 3 bases at J, with 19 bases between. CDR3 length equals 16 residues. The V gene's germline CDR1 is SGHTA and CDR2 FQGNSA. The CDR3: CASSINTGLKKETQYF. The CDR3, as DNA: TGTGCCAGCAGCATAAATACGGGACTGAAGAAAGAGACCCAGTACTTC.

This clone turned up a few times. The V gene is TRBV5-1, the J gene TRBJ2-7; 10 nucleotides align to TRBD2. V shed 3 bases and J 3 bases; nucleotides not matched to a gene: 3. CDR3 size: 14 residues. Germline loops: CDR1 SGHRS, CDR2 YFSETQ. CDR3 loop: CASSSTSGVYEQYF. In DNA form, the CDR3 reads TGCGCCAGCAGCTCAACTAGCGGGGTCTACGAGCAGTACTTC. Full variable domain (missing parts from reference TRBV5-1 and TRBJ2-7): KAGVTQTPRYLIKTRGQQVTLSCSPISGHRSVSWYQQTPGQGLQFLFEYFSETQRNKGNFPGRFSGRQFSNSRSEMNVSTLELGDSALYLCASSSTSGVYEQYFGPGTRLTVT.